Here is one TCR beta chain with its context. Antigen: not known. Diagnoses rested on clinical symptoms, serum thyroxine and TRAb, thyroid ultrasound and orbital computed tomography. Cells are PBMCs isolated from approximately 9.2 ml of fresh blood. TCR beta CDR3 regions were amplified from RNA. The HTBI set primed first-round TCR CDR3 RT-PCR. TCRdb processed the multiplex PCR reads anew with MiXCR; each CDR3 protein has one entry. The table lists around 530,000 distinct CDR3 sequences, roughly 15% of them singletons. In germline, CDR1 is SGHAT, CDR2 FQNNGV. V lost 0 bases to trimming and J lost 6 bases, with 15 bases between them. This CDR3 is 15 amino acids long. The data are from a study of T cells in Graves' hyperthyroidism and ophthalmopathy. General study findings and limits: Researchers found most expanded thyroid clonotypes above 0.001 in blood as well. Through a model of 13 V-J features, ophthalmopathy was separated from stable hyperthyroidism.

This receptor was identified in a woman under 30 with Graves' ophthalmopathy. This sequence joins TRBV11-2 and TRBJ2-7, with D possibly matching TRBD1 (5 bases). Sequencing was done on a sample of blood. CDR3 sequence: CASSLDVSGLGEQYF. The CDR3 DNA reads TGTGCCAGCAGCTTAGATGTTTCAGGGTTAGGCGAGCAGTACTTC.